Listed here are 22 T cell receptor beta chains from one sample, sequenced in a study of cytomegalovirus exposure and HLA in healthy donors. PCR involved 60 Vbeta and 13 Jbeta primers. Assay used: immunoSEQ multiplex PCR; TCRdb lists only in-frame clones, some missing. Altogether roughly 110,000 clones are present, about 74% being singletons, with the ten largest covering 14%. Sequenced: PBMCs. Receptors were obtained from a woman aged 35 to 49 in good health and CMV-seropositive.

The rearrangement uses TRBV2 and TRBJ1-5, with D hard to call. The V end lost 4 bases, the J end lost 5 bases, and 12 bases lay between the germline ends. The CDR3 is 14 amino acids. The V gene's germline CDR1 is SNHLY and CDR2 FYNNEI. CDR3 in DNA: TGTGCCAGCAGTGGAGGAGGGCGGGATCAGCCCCAGCATTTT. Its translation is CASSGGGRDQPQHF.

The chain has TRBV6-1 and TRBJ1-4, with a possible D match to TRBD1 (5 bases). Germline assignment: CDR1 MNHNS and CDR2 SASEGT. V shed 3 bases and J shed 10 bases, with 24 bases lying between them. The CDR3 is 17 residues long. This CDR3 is CASSDAGSSASLTKLFF. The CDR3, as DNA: TGTGCCAGCAGTGACGCAGGGTCGTCCGCCTCATTAACAAAACTGTTTTTT.

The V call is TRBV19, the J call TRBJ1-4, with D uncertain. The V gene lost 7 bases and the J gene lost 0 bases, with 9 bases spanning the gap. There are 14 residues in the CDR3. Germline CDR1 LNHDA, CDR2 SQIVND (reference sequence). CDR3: CASTLGTTNEKLFF. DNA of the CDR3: TGTGCCAGTACCCTCGGGACAACTAATGAAAAACTGTTTTTT.

This CDR3 reads CASSLVAGASTEAFF. CDR3 bases: TGCGCCAGCAGCTTGGTAGCAGGGGCCAGCACTGAAGCTTTCTTT. This rearrangement joins TRBV5-1 to TRBJ1-1, with a possible D match to TRBD1 (6 bases). Germline lookup yields CDR1 SGHRS and CDR2 YFSETQ. V was shortened by 0 bases and J by 4 bases, with 13 bases between the two germline ends. The CDR3 extends over 15 amino acids. The full variable domain, in which reference TRBV5-1 and TRBJ1-1 provide the parts outside the CDR3, is KAGVTQTPRYLIKTRGQQVTLSCSPISGHRSVSWYQQTPGQGLQFLFEYFSETQRNKGNFPGRFSGRQFSNSRSEMNVSTLELGDSALYLCASSLVAGASTEAFFGQGTRLTVV.

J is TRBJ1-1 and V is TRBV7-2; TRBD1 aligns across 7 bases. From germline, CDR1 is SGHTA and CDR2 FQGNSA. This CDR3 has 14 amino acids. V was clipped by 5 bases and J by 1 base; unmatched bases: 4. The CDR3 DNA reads TGTGCCAGCAGCCCCCGACAGGGGAACACTGAAGCTTTCTTT. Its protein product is CASSPRQGNTEAFF. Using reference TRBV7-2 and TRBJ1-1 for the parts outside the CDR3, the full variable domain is GAGVSQSPSNKVTEKGKDVELRCDPISGHTALYWYRQSLGQGLEFLIYFQGNSAPDKSGLPSDRFSAERTGGSVSTLTIQRTQQEDSAVYLCASSPRQGNTEAFFGQGTRLTVV.

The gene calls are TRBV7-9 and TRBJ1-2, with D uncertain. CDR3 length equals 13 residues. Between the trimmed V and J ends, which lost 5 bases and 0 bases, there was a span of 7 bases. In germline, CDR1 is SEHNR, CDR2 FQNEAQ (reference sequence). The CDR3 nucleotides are TGTGCCAGCAGCCCCTCAGCTAACTATGGCTACACCTTC. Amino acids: CASSPSANYGYTF.

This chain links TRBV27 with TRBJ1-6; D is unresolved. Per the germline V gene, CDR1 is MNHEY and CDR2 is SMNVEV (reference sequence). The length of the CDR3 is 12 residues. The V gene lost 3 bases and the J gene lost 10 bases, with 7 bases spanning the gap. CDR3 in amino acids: CASSFLGSPLHF. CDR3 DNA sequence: TGTGCCAGCAGTTTCCTTGGCTCACCCCTCCACTTT.

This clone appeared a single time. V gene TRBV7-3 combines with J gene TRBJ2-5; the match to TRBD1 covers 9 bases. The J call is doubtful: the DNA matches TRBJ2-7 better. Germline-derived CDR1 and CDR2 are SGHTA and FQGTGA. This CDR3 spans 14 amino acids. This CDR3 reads CASSQTGQGGEQYF. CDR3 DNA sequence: TGTGCCAGCAGCCAAACGGGACAGGGTGGCGAGCAGTACTTC.

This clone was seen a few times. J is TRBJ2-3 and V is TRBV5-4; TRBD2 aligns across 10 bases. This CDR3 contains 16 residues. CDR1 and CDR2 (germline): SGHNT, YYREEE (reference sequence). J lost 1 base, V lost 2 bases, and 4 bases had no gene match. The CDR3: CASSFPSGGRTDTQYF. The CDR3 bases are TGTGCCAGCAGCTTTCCTAGCGGGGGCCGCACAGATACGCAGTATTTT.

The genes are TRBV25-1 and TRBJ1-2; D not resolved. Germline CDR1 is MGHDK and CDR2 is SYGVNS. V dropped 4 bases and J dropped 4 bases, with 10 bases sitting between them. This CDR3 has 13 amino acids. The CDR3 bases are TGTGCCAGCAGTGTAACAGTCTTCTATGGCTACACCTTC. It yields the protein CASSVTVFYGYTF.

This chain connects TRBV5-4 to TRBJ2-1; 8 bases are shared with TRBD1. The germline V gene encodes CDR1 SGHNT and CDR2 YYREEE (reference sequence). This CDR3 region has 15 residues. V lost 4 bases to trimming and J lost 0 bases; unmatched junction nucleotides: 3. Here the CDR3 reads CASSRTGSSYNEQFF. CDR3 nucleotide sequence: TGTGCCAGCAGCCGGACAGGGAGCTCCTACAATGAGCAGTTCTTC.

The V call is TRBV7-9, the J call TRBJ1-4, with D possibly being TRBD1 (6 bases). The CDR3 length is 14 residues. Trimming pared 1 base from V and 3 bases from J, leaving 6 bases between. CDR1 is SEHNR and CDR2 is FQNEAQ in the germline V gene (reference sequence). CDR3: CASSLGTANEKLFF. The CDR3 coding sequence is TGTGCCAGCAGCTTAGGGACAGCTAATGAAAAACTGTTTTTT.

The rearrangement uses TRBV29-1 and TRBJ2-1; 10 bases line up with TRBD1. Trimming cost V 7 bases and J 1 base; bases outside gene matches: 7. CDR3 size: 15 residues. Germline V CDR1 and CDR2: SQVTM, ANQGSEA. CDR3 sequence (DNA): TGCAGCGCAAAACCGGGACAGGGGTCCTACAATGAGCAGTTCTTC. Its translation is CSAKPGQGSYNEQFF.

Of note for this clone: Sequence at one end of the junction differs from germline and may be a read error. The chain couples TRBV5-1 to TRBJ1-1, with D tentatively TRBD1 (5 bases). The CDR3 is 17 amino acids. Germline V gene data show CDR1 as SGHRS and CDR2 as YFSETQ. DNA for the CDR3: TGCGCCAGCAGCTTGGCCTTTGGGGGGGTTGGGAACTCTGAAGCTTTCTTT. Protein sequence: CASSLAFGGVGNSEAFF.

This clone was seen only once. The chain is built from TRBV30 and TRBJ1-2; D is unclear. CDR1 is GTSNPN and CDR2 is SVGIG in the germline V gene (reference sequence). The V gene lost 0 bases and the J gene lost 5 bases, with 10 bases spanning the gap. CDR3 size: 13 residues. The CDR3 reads CAWSVMADYGYTF. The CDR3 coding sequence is TGTGCCTGGAGTGTAATGGCGGATTATGGCTACACCTTC.

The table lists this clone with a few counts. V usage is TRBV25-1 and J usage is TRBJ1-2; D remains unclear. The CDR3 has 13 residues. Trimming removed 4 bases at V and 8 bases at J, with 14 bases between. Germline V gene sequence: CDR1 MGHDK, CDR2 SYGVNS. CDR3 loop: CASSGPGLGGYTF. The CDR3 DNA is TGTGCCAGCAGTGGGCCGGGATTAGGGGGCTACACCTTC.

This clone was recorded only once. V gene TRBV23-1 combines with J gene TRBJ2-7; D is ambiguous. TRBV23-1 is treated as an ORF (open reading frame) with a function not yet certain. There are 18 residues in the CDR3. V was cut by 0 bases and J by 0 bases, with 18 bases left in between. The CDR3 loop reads CASSQSGPLTTFSYEQYF. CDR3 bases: TGCGCCAGCAGTCAATCTGGGCCACTCACAACGTTCTCCTACGAGCAGTACTTC.

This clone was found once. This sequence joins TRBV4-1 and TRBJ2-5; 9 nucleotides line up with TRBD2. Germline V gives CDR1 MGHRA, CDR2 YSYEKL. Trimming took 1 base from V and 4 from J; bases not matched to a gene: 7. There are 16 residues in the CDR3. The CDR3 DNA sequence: TGCGCCAGCAGCCAAGCGTTGATAGCGGGGGTAGAGACCCAGTACTTC. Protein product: CASSQALIAGVETQYF.

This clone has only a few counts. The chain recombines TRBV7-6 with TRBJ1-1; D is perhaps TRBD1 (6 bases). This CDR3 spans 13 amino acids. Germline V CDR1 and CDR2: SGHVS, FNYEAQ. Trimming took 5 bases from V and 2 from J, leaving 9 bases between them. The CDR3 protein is CASSQDSNTEAFF. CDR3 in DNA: TGTGCCAGCAGCCAGGACAGTAACACTGAAGCTTTCTTT. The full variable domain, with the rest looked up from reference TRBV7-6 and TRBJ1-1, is GAGVSQSPRYKVTKRGQDVALRCDPISGHVSLYWYRQALGQGPEFLTYFNYEAQQDKSGLPNDRFSAERPEGSISTLTIQRTEQRDSAMYRCASSQDSNTEAFFGQGTRLTVV.

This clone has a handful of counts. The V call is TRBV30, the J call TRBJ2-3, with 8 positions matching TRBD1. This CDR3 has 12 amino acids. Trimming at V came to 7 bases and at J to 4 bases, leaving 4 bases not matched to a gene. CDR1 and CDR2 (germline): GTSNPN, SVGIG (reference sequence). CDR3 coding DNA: TGTGCCTACGGACAGGGAGCAGATACGCAGTATTTT. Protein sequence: CAYGQGADTQYF.

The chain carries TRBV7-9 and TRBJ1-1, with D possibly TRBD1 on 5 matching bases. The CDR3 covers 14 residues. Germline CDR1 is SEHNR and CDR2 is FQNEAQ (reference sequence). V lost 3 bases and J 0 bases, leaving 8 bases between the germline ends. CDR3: CASSFDSMNTEAFF. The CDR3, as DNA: TGTGCCAGCAGCTTTGACAGTATGAACACTGAAGCTTTCTTT.

The CDR3 is CASSLVGSNNQPQHF. The CDR3 bases are TGTGCCAGCAGCTTAGTGGGCAGCAACAATCAGCCCCAGCATTTT. The gene calls are TRBV7-2 and TRBJ1-5; D not resolved. Per germline, CDR1 SGHTA and CDR2 FQGNSA. The CDR3 length is 15 residues. V was clipped by 1 base and J by 3 bases, with 10 bases between them.